This passage covers 5 T cell receptor beta chains from one sample sequenced in a study of cytomegalovirus exposure and HLA in healthy donors. The table came from immunoSEQ multiplex PCR; TCRdb's copy has only in-frame clones and leaves some out. The sample yields some 170,000 clones, roughly 80% seen once. Input material: PBMCs. All receptors come from a man between 25 and 39 years old in good health and CMV-seropositive.

The V call is TRBV6-5, the J call TRBJ1-2; D gene ambiguous. CDR3 length: 14 amino acids. The germline CDR1 and CDR2 sequences are MNHEY and SVGAGI. Trimming removed 6 bases at V and 4 bases at J, with 15 bases between. The CDR3 nucleotides are TGTGCCAGCAGGATAGACGCCGGGAGCTATGGCTACACCTTC. Protein sequence: CASRIDAGSYGYTF.

The chain uses TRBV4-1 and TRBJ2-3, with TRBD2 identical over 9 bases. J gave up 0 bases and V 0 bases, and 16 bases lay outside the gene matches. Germline V CDR1 and CDR2: MGHRA, YSYEKL. The CDR3 runs 21 residues. DNA of the CDR3: TGCGCCAGCAGCCAAGAAGGGAAGATGCGTGAAACTAGCGGGAGCACAGATACGCAGTATTTT. Translating it yields CASSQEGKMRETSGSTDTQYF.

The genes are TRBV25-1 and TRBJ2-3, with 10 bases identical to TRBD1. Germline CDR1 is MGHDK and CDR2 is SYGVNS. Trimming removed 2 bases from V and 5 bases from J; junction bases left unmatched: 10. The CDR3 loop spans 17 amino acids. CDR3 region: CASSEPPWTGGGDTQYF. As DNA, the CDR3 is TGTGCCAGCAGTGAACCCCCCTGGACAGGGGGTGGAGATACGCAGTATTTT.

This clone was counted between two and nine times. This chain connects TRBV29-1 to TRBJ1-1, with a tentative D call TRBD1 (5 bases). Trimming removed 4 bases at V and 3 bases at J, with 12 bases between. This CDR3 is 13 amino acids long. Germline loops: CDR1 SQVTM, CDR2 ANQGSEA. CDR3 DNA: TGCAGCGTTGGTCGGGGGTGGGACACTGAAGCTTTCTTT. This sequence encodes CSVGRGWDTEAFF.

The chain is built from TRBV4-3 and TRBJ1-2; a weak D match, TRBD1 (5 bases). Trimming pared 4 bases from V and 6 bases from J, leaving 12 bases between. Germline V gene lookup returns CDR1 LGHNA and CDR2 YSLEER. The CDR3 has 13 amino acids. CDR3 amino acids: CASSREGDDGYTF. Written as DNA, the CDR3 is TGCGCCAGCAGCCGTGAAGGGGATGATGGCTACACCTTC.